This TCR beta chain derives from a study of shared clonotypes between healthy human individuals. As for the study in general: Donors had three CD4 naive, three CD4 memory, two CD8 naive and one CD8 memory plate apiece.

The CDR3 length is 13 residues. V lost 6 bases to trimming and J lost 3 bases, with 12 bases between them. The germline CDR1 and CDR2 sequences are SNHLY and FYNNEI. CD45RO-negative, CCR7-selected cells formed the naive CD8 fraction, which excluded terminally differentiated effector memory CD45RA+ cells. Repertoires were generated with immunoSEQ multiplex PCR, while TCRdb's copy carries only in-frame clones and drops some. The sample yields around 1.9 million clones, 85% to 95% seen once. Material for sequencing was naive CD8+ T cells from PBMCs. The chain carries TRBV2 and TRBJ2-7, with no clear D. The TCR was taken from a man younger than 30 in good health. Some clones in this sample may be carry-over from other donors' samples. The DNA of the CDR3 is TGTGCCAGCAGAAATGACAACGTCTACGAGCAGTACTTC. As protein: CASRNDNVYEQYF.